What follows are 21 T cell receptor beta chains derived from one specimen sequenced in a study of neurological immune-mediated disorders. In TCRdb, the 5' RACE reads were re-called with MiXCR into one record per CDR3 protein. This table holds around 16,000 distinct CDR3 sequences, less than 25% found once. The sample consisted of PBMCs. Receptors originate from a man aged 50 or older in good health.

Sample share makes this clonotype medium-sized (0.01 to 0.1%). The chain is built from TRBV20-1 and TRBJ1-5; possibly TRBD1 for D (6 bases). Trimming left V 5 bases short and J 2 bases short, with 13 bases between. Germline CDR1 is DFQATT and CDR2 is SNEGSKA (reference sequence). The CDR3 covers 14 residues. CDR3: CSAPKGGRNQPQHF. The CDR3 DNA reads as TGCAGTGCTCCTAAGGGGGGGCGCAATCAGCCCCAGCATTTT.

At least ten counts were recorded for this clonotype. CDR3 sequence: CASSLGRLAGRGYEQYF. The CDR3 region has the DNA TGTGCCAGCAGCTTGGGGCGACTAGCGGGCCGGGGTTACGAGCAGTACTTC. The chain joins TRBV5-6 to TRBJ2-7; 10 bases are shared with TRBD2. Germline V CDR1 and CDR2: SGHDT, YYEEEE. V dropped 0 bases and J dropped 4; count of bases not matched to a gene: 10. The CDR3 has 17 amino acids.

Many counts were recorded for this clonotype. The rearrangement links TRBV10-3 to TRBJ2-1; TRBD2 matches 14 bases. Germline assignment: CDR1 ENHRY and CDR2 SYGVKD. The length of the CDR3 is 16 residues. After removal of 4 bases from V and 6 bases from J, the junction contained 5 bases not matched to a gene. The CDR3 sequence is CAISAGTSGSINEQFF. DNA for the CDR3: TGTGCCATCAGTGCCGGGACTAGCGGGAGTATCAATGAGCAGTTCTTC.

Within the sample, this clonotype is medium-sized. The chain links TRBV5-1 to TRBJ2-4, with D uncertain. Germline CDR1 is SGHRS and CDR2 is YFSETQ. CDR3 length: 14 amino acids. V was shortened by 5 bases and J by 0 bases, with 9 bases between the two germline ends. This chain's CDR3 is CASRGTEAKNIQYF. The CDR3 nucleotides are TGCGCCAGCAGGGGAACAGAAGCCAAAAACATTCAGTACTTC.

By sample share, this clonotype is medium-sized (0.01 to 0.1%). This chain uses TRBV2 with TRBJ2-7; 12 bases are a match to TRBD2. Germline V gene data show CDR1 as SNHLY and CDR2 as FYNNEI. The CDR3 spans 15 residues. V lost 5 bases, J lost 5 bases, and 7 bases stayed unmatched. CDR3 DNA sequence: TGTGCCAGCAGTCCGACTAGCGGGAGAACGGACGAGCAGTACTTC. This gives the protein CASSPTSGRTDEQYF.

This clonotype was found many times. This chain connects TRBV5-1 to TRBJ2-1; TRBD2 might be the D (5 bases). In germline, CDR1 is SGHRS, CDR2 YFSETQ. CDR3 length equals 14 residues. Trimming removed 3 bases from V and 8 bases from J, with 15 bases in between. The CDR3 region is CASSSGVREDEQFF. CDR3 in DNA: TGCGCCAGCAGCTCCGGGGTTAGAGAGGATGAGCAGTTCTTC.

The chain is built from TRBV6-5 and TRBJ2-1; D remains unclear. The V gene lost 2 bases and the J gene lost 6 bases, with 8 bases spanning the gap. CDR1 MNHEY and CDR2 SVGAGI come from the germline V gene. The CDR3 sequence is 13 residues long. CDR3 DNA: TGTGCCAGCAGTTACGGGCTGAGCAATGAGCAGTTCTTC. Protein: CASSYGLSNEQFF.

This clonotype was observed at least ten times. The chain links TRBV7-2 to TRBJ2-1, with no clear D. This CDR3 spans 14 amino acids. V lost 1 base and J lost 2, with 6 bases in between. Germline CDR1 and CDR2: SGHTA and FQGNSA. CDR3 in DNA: TGTGCCAGCAGCTTAGGATCGACCTACAATGAGCAGTTCTTC. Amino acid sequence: CASSLGSTYNEQFF.

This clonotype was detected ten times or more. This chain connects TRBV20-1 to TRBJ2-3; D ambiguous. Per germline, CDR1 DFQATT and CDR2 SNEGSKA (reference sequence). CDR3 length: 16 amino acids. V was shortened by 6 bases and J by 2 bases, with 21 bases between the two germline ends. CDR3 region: CSAPGPYLGLTDTQYF. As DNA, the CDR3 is TGCAGTGCCCCCGGTCCATACCTGGGCCTCACAGATACGCAGTATTTT.

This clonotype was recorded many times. The CDR3 DNA is TGTGCCAGCTCAAAGAACACCGGGGAGCTGTTTTTT. Amino acids: CASSKNTGELFF. J is TRBJ2-2 and V is TRBV18; D is undetermined. Between the trimmed V and J ends, which lost 5 bases and 1 base, there was a span of 2 bases. The CDR3 length is 12 residues. CDR1 and CDR2 from the germline V gene are KGHSH and LQKENI.

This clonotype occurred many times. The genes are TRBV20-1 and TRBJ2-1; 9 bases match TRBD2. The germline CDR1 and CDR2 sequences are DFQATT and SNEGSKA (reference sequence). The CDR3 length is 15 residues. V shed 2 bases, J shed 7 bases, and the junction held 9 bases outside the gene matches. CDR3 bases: TGCAGTGCTAGATTAGCGGGAGTCTGGAGGAATGAGCAGTTCTTC. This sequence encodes CSARLAGVWRNEQFF.

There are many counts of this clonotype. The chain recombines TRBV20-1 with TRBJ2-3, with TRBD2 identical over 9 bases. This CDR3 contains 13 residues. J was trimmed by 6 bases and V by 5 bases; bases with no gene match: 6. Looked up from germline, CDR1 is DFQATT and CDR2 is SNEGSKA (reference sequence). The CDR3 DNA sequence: TGCAGTGCTCCCCGGAGCGGGAGGGATACGCAGTATTTT. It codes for CSAPRSGRDTQYF.

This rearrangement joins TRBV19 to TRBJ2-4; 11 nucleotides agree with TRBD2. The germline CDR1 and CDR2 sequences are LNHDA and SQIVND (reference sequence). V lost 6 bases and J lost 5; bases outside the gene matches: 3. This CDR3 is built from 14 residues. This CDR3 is CASRGLAAQNIQYF. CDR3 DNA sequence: TGTGCCAGTAGGGGACTAGCGGCTCAAAACATTCAGTACTTC.

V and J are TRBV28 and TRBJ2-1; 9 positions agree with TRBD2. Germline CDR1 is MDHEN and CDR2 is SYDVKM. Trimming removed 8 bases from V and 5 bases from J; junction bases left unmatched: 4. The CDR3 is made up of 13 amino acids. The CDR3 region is CASVLAGNNEQFF. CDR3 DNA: TGTGCCAGCGTCCTAGCGGGAAACAATGAGCAGTTCTTC.

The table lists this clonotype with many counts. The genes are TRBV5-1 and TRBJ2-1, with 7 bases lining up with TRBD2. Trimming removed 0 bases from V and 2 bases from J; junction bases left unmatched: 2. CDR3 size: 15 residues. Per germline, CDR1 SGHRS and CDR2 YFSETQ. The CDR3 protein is CASSLASGPYNEQFF. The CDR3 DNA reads TGCGCCAGCAGCTTGGCTAGCGGTCCCTACAATGAGCAGTTCTTC. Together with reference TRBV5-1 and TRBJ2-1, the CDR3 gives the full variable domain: KAGVTQTPRYLIKTRGQQVTLSCSPISGHRSVSWYQQTPGQGLQFLFEYFSETQRNKGNFPGRFSGRQFSNSRSEMNVSTLELGDSALYLCASSLASGPYNEQFFGPGTRLTVL.

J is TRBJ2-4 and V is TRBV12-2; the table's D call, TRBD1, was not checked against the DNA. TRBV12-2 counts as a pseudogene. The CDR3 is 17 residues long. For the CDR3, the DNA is TGTGCAAGTCGCGCCAGGGACGCGGCGGGAGCCAAAAACATTCAGTACTTC. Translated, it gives CASRARDAAGAKNIQYF.

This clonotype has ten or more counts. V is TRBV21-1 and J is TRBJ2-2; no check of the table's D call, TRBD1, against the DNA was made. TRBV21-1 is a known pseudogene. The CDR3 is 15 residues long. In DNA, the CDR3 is TGTGCCAGCAGCAAAAGGAGGGGGGGCGAAGGGGAGCTGTTTTTT. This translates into CASSKRRGGEGELFF.

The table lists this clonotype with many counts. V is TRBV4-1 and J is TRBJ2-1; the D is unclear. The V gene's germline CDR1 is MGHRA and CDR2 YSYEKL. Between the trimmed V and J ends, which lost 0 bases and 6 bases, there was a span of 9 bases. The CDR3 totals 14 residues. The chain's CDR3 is CASSQERDSNEQFF. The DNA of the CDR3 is TGCGCCAGCAGCCAAGAAAGGGATAGCAATGAGCAGTTCTTC.

CDR3 DNA: TGCAGCGTTGAACCCGGGGCCGAGACCCAGTACTTC. Its translation is CSVEPGAETQYF. V and J are TRBV29-1 and TRBJ2-5; D is tentatively TRBD1 or TRBD2 (5 bases each). The CDR3 covers 12 residues. Germline-derived CDR1 and CDR2 are SQVTM and ANQGSEA. Trimming pared 2 bases from V and 5 bases from J, leaving 9 bases between.

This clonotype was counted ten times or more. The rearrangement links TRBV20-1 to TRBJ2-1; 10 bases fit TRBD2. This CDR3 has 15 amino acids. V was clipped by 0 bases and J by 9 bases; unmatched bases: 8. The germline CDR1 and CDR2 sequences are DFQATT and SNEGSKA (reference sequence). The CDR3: CSAREGAGGPGEQFF. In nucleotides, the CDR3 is TGCAGTGCTAGAGAGGGAGCGGGAGGGCCAGGTGAGCAGTTCTTC.

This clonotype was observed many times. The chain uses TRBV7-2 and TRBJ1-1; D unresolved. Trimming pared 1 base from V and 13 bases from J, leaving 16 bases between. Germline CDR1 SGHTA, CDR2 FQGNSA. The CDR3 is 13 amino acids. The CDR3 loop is CASSLGSRFEGFF. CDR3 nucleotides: TGTGCCAGCAGCTTAGGTTCGAGGTTCGAGGGTTTCTTT. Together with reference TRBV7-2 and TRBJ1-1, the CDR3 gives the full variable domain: GAGVSQSPSNKVTEKGKDVELRCDPISGHTALYWYRQSLGQGLEFLIYFQGNSAPDKSGLPSDRFSAERTGGSVSTLTIQRTQQEDSAVYLCASSLGSRFEGFFGQGTRLTVV.